This T cell receptor beta chain stems from a study of shared clonotypes between healthy human individuals. Produced via immunoSEQ multiplex PCR; TCRdb's table is partial and in-frame only. The repertoire holds over a million clones, with 78% as singletons. Germline CDR1 is SGHRS and CDR2 is YFSETQ. The CDR3 has 15 amino acids. Trimming removed 3 bases at V and 1 base at J, with 14 bases between. The chain is built from TRBV5-1 and TRBJ2-7; tentative D call: TRBD1 (6 bases). This receptor was identified in a man in his late teens or twenties in good health. Some clones in this sample may be carry-over from other donors' samples. Specimen: memory CD4+ T cells from PBMCs. Subset denoted: CD45RA-negative fraction. The CDR3 sequence is CASSWPGQDSYEQYF. For the CDR3, the DNA is TGCGCCAGCAGCTGGCCGGGACAAGATTCCTACGAGCAGTACTTC.